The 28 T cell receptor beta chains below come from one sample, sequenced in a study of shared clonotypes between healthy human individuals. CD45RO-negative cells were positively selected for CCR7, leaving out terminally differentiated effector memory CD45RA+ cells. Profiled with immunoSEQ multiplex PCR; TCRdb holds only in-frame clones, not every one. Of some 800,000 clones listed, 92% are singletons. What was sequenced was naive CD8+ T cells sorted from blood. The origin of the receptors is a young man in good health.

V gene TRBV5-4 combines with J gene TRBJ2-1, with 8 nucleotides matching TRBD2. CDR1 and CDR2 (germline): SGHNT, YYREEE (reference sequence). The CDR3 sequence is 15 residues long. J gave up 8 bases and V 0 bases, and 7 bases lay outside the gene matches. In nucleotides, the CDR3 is TGTGCCAGCAGCTTGGGATGGACTAGCTCGGATGAGCAGTTCTTC. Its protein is CASSLGWTSSDEQFF.

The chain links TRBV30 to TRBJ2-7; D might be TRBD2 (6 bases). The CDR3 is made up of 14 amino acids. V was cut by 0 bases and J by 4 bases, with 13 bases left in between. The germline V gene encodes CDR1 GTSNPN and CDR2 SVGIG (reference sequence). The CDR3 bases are TGTGCCTGGAGTGTACGAGCGGGCCTATACGAGCAGTACTTC. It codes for CAWSVRAGLYEQYF.

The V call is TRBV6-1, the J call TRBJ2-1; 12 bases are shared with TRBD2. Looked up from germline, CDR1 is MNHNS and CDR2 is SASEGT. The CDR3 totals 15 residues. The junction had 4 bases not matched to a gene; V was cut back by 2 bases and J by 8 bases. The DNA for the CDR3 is TGTGCCAGCAGTGAAAAACTAGCGGGGGGAGATGAGCAGTTCTTC. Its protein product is CASSEKLAGGDEQFF.

The CDR3 here is CASSDYNSYNEQFF. DNA of the CDR3: TGTGCCAGCAGCGATTATAACTCCTACAATGAGCAGTTCTTC. The chain recombines TRBV9 with TRBJ2-1, with D uncertain. Trimming stripped 3 bases from V and 0 bases from J, with 7 bases between. CDR1 is SGDLS and CDR2 is YYNGEE in the germline V gene. The CDR3 loop spans 14 amino acids.

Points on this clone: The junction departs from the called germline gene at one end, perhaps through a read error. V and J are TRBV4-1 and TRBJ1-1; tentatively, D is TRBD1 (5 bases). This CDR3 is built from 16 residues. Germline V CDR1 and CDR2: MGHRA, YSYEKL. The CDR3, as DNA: TGCGCCAGCATCCAAGCTAGACAGTTGATGAACACTGAAGCTTTCTTT. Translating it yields CASIQARQLMNTEAFF.

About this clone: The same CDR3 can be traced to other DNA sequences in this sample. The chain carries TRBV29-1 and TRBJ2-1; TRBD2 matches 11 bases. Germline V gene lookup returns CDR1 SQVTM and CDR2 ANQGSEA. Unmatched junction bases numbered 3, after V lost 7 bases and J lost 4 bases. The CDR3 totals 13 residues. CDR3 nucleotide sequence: TGCAGCGCCGGGACTAGCGGTTACAATGAGCAGTTCTTC. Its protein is CSAGTSGYNEQFF.

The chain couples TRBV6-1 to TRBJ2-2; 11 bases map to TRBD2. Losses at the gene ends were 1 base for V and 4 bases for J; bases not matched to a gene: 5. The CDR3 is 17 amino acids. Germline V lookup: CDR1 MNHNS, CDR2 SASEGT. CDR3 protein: CASSEVSGRASTGELFF. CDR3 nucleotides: TGTGCCAGCAGTGAAGTTAGCGGGAGGGCCTCCACCGGGGAGCTGTTTTTT.

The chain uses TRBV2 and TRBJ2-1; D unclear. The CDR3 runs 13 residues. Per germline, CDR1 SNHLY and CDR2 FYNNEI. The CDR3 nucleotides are TGTGTGTCCAGTTCGAGCTCCTACAATGAGCAGTTCTTC. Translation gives CVSSSSSYNEQFF.

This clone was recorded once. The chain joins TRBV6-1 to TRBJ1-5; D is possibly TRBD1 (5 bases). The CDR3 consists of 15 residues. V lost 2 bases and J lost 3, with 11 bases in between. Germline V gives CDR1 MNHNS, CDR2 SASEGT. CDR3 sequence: CASSEWAGLNQPQHF. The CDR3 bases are TGTGCCAGCAGTGAATGGGCAGGGCTCAATCAGCCCCAGCATTTT.

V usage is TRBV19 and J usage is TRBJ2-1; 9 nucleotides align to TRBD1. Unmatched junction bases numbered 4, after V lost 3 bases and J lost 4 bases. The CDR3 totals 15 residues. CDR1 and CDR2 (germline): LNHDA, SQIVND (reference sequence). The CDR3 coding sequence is TGTGCCAGTAGTATTCTAGGACAGGGGTACAATGAGCAGTTCTTC. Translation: CASSILGQGYNEQFF.

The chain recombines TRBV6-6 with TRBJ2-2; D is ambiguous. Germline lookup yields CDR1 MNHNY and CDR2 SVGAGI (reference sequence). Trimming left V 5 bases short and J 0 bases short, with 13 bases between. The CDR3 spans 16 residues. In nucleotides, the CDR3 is TGTGCCAGCAGTATTCCCACACCATCGAACACCGGGGAGCTGTTTTTT. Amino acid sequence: CASSIPTPSNTGELFF.

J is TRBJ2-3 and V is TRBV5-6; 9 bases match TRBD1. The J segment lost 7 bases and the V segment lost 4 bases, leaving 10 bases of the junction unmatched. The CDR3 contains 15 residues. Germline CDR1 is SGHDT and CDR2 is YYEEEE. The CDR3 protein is CASSPFGTGQNTQYF. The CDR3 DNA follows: TGTGCCAGCAGCCCTTTCGGGACAGGGCAAAATACGCAGTATTTT.

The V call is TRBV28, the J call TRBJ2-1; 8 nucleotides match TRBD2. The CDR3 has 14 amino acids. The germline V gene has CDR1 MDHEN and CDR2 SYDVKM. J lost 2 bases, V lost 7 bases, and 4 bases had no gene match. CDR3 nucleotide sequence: TGTGCCAGCAAAACTAGCGGAACCTACAATGAGCAGTTCTTC. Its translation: CASKTSGTYNEQFF.

The CDR3 sequence: CASSSTSGSRTDTQYF. Written as DNA, the CDR3 is TGTGCCAGCAGCAGCACAAGCGGGAGCCGCACAGATACGCAGTATTTT. The genes are TRBV7-9 and TRBJ2-3, with 8 nucleotides matching TRBD2. The J segment lost 1 base and the V segment lost 5 bases, leaving 8 bases of the junction unmatched. This CDR3 contains 16 residues. Germline CDR1 is SEHNR and CDR2 is FQNEAQ (reference sequence).

The CDR3 coding sequence is TGTGCCAGCAGCTTAGTGGCGGGAGGGCCTGCAGATACGCAGTATTTT. Translation: CASSLVAGGPADTQYF. This chain uses TRBV13 with TRBJ2-3; 9 positions agree with TRBD2. The V segment lost 1 base and the J segment 4 bases; nucleotides outside the gene matches: 6. This CDR3 has 16 amino acids. Germline CDR1 and CDR2: PRHDT and FYEKMQ (reference sequence).

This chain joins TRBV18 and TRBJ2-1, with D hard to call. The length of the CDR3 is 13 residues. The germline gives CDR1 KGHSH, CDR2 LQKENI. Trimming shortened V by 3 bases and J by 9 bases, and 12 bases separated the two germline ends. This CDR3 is CASSPGTHLEQFF. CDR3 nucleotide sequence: TGTGCCAGCTCACCGGGAACGCATCTTGAGCAGTTCTTC.

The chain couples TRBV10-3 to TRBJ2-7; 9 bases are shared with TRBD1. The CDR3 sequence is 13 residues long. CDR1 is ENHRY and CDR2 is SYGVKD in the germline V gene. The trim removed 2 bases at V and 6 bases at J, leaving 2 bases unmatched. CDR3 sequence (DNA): TGTGCCATCAGTGAGGGACAGGGGATCGAGCAGTACTTC. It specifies CAISEGQGIEQYF.

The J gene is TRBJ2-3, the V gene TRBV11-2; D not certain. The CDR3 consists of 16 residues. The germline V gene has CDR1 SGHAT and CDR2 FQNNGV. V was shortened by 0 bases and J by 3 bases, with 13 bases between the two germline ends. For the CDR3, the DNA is TGTGCCAGCAGCTTAGAATTCCTTGTTGGGACAGATACGCAGTATTTT. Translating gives CASSLEFLVGTDTQYF.

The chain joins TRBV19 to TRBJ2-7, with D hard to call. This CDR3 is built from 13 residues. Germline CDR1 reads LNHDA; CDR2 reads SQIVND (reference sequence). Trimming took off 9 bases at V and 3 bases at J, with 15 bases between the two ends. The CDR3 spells CASTHGPGYEQYF. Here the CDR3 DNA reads TGTGCCAGCACCCACGGGCCTGGCTACGAGCAGTACTTC. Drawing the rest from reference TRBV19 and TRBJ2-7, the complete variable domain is DGGITQSPKYLFRKEGQNVTLSCEQNLNHDAMYWYRQDPGQGLRLIYYSQIVNDFQKGDIAEGYSVSREKKESFPLTVTSAQKNPTAFYLCASTHGPGYEQYFGPGTRLTVT.

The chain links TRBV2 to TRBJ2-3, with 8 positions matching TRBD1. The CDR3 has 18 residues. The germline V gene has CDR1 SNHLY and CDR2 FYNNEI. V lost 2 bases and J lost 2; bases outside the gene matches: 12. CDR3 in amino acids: CASSERYPDRDTTDTQYF. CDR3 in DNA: TGTGCCAGCAGTGAACGCTACCCGGACAGGGACACCACAGATACGCAGTATTTT.

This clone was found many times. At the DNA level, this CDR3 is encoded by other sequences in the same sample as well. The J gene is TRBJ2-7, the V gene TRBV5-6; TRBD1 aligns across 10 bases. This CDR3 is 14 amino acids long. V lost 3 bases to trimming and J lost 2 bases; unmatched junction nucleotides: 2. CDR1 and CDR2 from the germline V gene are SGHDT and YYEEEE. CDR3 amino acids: CASSSGTGAYEQYF. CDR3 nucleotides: TGTGCCAGCAGCTCGGGGACAGGGGCCTACGAGCAGTACTTC.

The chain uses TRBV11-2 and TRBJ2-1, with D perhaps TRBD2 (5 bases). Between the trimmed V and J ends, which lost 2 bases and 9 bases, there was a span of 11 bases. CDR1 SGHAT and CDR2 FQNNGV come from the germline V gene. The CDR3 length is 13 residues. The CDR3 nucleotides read TGTGCCAGCAGCTTACTGACAACTAGTGAGCAGTTCTTC. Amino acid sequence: CASSLLTTSEQFF.

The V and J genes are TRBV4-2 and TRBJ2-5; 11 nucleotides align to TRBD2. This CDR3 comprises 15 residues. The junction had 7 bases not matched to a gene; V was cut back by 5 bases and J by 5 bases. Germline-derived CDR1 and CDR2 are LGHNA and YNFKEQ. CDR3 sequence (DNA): TGTGCCAGCAGCGCCCCACTAGCGGGAGTTGAGACCCAGTACTTC. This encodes CASSAPLAGVETQYF.

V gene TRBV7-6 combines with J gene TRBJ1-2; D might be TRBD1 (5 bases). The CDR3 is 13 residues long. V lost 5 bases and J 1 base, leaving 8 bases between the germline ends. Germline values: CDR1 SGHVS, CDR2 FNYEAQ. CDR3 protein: CASSAGSNYGYTF. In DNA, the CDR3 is TGTGCCAGCAGCGCAGGGAGTAACTATGGCTACACCTTC.

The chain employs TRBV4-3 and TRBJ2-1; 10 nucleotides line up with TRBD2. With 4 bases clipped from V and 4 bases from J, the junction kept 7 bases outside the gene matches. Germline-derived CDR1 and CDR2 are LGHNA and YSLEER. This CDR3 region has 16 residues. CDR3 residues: CASSPLTSGVYNEQFF. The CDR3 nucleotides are TGCGCCAGCAGCCCACTTACTAGCGGGGTTTACAATGAGCAGTTCTTC.

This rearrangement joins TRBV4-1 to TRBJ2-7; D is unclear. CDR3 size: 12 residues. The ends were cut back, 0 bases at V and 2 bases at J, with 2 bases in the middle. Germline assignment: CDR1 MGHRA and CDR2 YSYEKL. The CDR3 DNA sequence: TGCGCCAGCAGCCAAGAGACCTACGAGCAGTACTTC. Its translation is CASSQETYEQYF.

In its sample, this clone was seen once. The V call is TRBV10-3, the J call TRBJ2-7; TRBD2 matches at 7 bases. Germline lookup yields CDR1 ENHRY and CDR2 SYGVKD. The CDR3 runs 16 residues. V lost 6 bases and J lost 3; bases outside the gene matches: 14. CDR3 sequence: CAISGFQGSGDYEQYF. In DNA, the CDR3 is TGTGCCATCAGCGGCTTTCAGGGCAGCGGGGACTACGAGCAGTACTTC.

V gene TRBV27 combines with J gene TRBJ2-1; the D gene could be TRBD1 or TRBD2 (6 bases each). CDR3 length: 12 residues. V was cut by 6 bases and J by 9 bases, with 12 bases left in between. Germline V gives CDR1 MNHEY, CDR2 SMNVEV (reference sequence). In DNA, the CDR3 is TGTGCCAGCAGCGAAGGAGGGGGTGAGCAGTTCTTC. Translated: CASSEGGGEQFF.